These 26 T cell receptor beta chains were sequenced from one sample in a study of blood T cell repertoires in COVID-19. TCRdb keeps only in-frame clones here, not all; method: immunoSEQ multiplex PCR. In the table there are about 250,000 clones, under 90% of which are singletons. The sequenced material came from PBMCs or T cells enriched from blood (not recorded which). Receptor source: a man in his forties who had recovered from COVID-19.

CDR3 sequence reads: CAISESSSTDTQYF. The CDR3 nucleotides are TGTGCCATCAGTGAGTCTAGCAGCACAGATACGCAGTATTTT. The chain joins TRBV10-3 to TRBJ2-3, with no clear D. Per the germline V gene, CDR1 is ENHRY and CDR2 is SYGVKD. The CDR3 spans 14 residues. Deletions cut 0 bases from V and 0 bases from J, with 4 bases between.

CDR3 DNA: TGTGCCAGCAGCGGTGGGACAGCTCACTCCTACAATGAGCAGTTCTTC. This gives the protein CASSGGTAHSYNEQFF. The chain combines TRBV5-8 with TRBJ2-1; 7 bases agree with TRBD1. Trimming cost V 4 bases and J 0 bases; bases outside gene matches: 7. In germline, CDR1 is SGHTS, CDR2 YDEGEE. The CDR3 is 16 residues long.

The CDR3, as DNA: TGTGCCAGCAGCTTGGGAGGGAAAGGAGATGAAAAACTGTTTTTT. Amino acids: CASSLGGKGDEKLFF. The chain recombines TRBV5-6 with TRBJ1-4, with D uncertain. The V end was cut by 0 bases, the J end by 6 bases, with 12 bases between. CDR1 and CDR2 (germline): SGHDT, YYEEEE. CDR3 size: 15 residues. Looking up the rest from reference TRBV5-6 and TRBJ1-4 gives the full variable domain: DAGVTQSPTHLIKTRGQQVTLRCSPKSGHDTVSWYQQALGQGPQFIFQYYEEEERQRGNFPDRFSGHQFPNYSSELNVNALLLGDSALYLCASSLGGKGDEKLFFGSGTQLSVL.

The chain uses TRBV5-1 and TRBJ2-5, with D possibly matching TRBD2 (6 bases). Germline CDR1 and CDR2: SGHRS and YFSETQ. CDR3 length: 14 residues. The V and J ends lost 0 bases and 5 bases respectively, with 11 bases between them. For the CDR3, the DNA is TGCGCCAGCAGCTTGGTTAGCGGACCTGAGACCCAGTACTTC. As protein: CASSLVSGPETQYF. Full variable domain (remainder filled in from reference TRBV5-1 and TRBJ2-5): KAGVTQTPRYLIKTRGQQVTLSCSPISGHRSVSWYQQTPGQGLQFLFEYFSETQRNKGNFPGRFSGRQFSNSRSEMNVSTLELGDSALYLCASSLVSGPETQYFGPGTRLLVL.

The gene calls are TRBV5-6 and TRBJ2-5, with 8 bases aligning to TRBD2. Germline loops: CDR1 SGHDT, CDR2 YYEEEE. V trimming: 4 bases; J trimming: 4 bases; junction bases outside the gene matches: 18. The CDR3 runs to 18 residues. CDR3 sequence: CASSLAGGRGGLGETQYF. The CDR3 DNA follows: TGTGCCAGCAGCCTCGCGGGTGGCCGGGGGGGCCTGGGAGAGACCCAGTACTTC.

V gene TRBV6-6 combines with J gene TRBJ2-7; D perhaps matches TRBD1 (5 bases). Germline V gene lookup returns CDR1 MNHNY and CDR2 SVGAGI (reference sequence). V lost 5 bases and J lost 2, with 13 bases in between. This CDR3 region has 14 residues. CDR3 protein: CASSPPPGTYEQYF. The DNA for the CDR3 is TGTGCCAGCAGTCCGCCCCCAGGGACCTACGAGCAGTACTTC.

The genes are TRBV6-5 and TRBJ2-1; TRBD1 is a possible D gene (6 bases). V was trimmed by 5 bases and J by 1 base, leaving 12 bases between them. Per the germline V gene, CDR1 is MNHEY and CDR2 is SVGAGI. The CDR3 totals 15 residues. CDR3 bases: TGTGCCAGCAGTCTCTCAGGGGCATCCTACAATGAGCAGTTCTTC. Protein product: CASSLSGASYNEQFF.

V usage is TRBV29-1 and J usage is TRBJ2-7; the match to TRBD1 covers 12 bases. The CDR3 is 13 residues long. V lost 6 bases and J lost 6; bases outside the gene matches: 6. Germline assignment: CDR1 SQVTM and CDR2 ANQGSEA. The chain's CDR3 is CSVKGQGAGEQYF. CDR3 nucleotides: TGCAGCGTGAAGGGACAGGGGGCAGGCGAGCAGTACTTC.

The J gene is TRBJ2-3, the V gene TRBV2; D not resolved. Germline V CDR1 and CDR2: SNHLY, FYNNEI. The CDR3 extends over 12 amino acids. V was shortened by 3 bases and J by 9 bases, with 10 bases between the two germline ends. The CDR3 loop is CASSEERVTQYF. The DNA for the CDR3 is TGTGCCAGCAGTGAGGAGCGTGTGACGCAGTATTTT.

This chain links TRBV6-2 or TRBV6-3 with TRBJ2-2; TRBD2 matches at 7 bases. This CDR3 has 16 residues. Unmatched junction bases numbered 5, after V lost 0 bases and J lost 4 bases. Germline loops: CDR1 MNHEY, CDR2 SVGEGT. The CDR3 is CASSYSGREGTGELFF. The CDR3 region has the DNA TGTGCCAGCAGTTACTCGGGCAGGGAGGGCACCGGGGAGCTGTTTTTT.

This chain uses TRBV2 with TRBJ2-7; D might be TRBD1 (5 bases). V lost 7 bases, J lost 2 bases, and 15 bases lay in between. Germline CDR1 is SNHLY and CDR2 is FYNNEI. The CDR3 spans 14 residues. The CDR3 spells CASIPEKGPYEQYF. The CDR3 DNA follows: TGTGCCAGCATCCCAGAAAAGGGGCCCTACGAGCAGTACTTC.

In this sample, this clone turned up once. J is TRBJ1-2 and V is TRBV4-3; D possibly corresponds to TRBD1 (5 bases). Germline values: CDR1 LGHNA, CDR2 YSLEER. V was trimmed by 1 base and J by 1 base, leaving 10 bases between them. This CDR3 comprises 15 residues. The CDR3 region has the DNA TGCGCCAGCAGCCAAGCGGGGGGGAATAACTATGGCTACACCTTC. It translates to CASSQAGGNNYGYTF.

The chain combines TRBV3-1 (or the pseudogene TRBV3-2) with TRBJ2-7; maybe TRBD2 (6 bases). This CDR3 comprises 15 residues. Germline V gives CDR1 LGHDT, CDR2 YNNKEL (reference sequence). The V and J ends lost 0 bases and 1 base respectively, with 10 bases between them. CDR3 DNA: TGTGCCAGCAGCCAAGATCGGGGGTTTTCCTACGAGCAGTACTTC. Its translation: CASSQDRGFSYEQYF.

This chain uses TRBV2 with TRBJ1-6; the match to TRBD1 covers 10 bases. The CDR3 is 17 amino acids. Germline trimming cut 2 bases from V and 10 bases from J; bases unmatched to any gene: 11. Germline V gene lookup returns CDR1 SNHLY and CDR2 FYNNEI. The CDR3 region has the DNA TGTGCCAGCAGTGAAAGGCATATGACAGGGGGCAACTCACCCCTCCACTTT. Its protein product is CASSERHMTGGNSPLHF. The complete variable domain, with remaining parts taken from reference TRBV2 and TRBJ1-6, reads EPEVTQTPSHQVTQMGQEVILRCVPISNHLYFYWYRQILGQKVEFLVSFYNNEISEKSEIFDDQFSVERPDGSNFTLKIRSTKLEDSAMYFCASSERHMTGGNSPLHFGNGTRLTVT.

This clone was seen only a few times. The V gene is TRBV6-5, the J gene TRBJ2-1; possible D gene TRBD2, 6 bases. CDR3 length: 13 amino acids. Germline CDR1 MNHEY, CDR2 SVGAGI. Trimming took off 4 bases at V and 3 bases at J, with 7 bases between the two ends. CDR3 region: CASSLEGYNEQFF. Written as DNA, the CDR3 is TGTGCCAGCAGTTTGGAGGGCTACAATGAGCAGTTCTTC.

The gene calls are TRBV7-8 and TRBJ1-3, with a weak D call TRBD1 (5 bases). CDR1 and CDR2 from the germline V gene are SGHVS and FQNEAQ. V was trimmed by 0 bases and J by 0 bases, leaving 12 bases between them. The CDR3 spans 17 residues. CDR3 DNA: TGTGCCAGCAGCTTAGCGAAGGCAGGGAACTCTGGAAACACCATATATTTT. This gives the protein CASSLAKAGNSGNTIYF.

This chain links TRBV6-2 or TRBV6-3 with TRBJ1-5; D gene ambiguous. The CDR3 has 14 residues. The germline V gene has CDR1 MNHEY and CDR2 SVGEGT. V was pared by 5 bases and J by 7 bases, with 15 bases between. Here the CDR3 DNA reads TGTGCCAGCAGTCCGGTGGAGTTGTGGCAGCCCCAGCATTTT. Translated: CASSPVELWQPQHF.

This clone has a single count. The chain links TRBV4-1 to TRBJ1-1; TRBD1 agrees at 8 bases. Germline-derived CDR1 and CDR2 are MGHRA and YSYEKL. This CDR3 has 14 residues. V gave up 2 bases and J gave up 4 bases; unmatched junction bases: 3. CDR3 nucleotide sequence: TGCGCCAGCAGCCAAATCGACAGGGGCACTGAAGCTTTCTTT. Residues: CASSQIDRGTEAFF.

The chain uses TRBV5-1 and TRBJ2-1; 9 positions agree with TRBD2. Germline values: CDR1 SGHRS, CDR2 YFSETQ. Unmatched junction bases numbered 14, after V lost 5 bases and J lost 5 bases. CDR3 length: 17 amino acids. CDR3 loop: CASSFQRAGGRDNEQFF. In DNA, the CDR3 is TGCGCCAGCAGTTTTCAGAGAGCGGGAGGTCGTGACAATGAGCAGTTCTTC.

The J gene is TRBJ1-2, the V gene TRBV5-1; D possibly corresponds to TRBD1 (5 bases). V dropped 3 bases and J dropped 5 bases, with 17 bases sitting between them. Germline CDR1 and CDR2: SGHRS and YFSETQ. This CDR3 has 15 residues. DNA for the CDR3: TGCGCCAGCAGCTCCGCGGGGACGGCCCCTTATGGCTACACCTTC. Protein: CASSSAGTAPYGYTF.

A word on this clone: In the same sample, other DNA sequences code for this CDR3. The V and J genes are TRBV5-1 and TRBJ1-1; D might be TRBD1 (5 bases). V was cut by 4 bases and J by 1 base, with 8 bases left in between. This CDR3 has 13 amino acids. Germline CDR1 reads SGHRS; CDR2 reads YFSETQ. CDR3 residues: CASSAQANTEAFF. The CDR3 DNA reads TGCGCCAGCAGCGCACAGGCGAACACTGAAGCTTTCTTT.

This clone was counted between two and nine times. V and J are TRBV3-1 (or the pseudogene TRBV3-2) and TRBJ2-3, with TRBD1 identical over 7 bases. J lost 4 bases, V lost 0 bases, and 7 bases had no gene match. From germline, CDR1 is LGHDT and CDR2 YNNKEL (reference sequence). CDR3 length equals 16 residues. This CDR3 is CASSQDPDRVPDTQYF. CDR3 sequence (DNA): TGTGCCAGCAGCCAAGATCCAGACAGGGTGCCAGATACGCAGTATTTT.

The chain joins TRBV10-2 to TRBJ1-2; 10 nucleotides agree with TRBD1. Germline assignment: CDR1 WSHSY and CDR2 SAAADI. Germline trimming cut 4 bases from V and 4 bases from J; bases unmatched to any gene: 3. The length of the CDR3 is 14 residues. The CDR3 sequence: CASSGGQGSYGYTF. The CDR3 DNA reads TGCGCCAGCAGTGGGGGACAGGGGAGCTATGGCTACACCTTC.

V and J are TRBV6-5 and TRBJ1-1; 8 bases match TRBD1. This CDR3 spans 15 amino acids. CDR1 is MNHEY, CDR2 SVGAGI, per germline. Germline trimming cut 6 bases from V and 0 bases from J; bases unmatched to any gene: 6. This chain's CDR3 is CASSQSTGVNTEAFF. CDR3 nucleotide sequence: TGTGCCAGCAGCCAATCGACAGGGGTGAACACTGAAGCTTTCTTT.

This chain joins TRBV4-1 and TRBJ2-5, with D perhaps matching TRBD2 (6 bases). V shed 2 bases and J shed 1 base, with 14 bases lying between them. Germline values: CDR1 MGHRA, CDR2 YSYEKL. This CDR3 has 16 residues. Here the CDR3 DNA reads TGCGCCAGCAGCCAAAACCCGGGACTTATCCAAGAGACCCAGTACTTC. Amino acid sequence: CASSQNPGLIQETQYF.

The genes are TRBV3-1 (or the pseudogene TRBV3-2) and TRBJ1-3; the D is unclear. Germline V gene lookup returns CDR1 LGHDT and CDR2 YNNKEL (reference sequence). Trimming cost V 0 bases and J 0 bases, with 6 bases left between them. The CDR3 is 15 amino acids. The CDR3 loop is CASSQDTVSGNTIYF. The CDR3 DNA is TGTGCCAGCAGCCAAGATACAGTCTCTGGAAACACCATATATTTT.